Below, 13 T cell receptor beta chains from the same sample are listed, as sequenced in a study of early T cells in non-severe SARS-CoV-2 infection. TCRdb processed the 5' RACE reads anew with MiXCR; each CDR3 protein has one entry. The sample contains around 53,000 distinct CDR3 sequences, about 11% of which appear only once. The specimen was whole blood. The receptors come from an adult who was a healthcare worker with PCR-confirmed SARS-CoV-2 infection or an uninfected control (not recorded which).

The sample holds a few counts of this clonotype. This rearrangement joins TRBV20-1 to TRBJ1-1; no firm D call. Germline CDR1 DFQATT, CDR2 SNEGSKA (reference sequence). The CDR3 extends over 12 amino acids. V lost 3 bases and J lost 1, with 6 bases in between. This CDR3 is CSASPPNTEAFF. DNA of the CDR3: TGCAGTGCTAGTCCGCCGAACACTGAAGCTTTCTTT.

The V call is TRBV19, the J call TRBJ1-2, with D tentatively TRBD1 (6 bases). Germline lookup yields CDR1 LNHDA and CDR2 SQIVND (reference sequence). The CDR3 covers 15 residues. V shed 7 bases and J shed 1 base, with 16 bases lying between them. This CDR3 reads CASTPGGHLNYGYTF. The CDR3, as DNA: TGTGCCAGTACCCCTGGGGGACACCTTAACTATGGCTACACCTTC.

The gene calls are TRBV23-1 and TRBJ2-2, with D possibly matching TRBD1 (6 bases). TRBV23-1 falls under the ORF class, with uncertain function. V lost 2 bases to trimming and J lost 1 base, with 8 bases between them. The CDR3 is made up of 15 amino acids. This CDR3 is CASSQGGGNTGELFF. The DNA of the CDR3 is TGCGCCAGCAGTCAAGGGGGCGGGAACACCGGGGAGCTGTTTTTT.

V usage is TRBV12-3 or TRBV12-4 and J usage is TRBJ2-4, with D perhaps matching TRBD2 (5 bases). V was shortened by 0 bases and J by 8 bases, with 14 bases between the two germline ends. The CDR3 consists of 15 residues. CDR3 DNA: TGTGCCAGCAGTTTAGCGCTACGGGGTTTGGACATTCAGTACTTC. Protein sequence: CASSLALRGLDIQYF.

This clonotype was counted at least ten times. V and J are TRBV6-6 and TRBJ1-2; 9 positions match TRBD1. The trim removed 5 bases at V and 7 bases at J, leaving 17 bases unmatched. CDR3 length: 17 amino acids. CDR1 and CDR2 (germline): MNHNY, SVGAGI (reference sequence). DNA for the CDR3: TGTGCCAGCAGTCTGCCGGGACAGGGTCAAACGGGCTTTGGCTACACCTTC. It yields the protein CASSLPGQGQTGFGYTF.

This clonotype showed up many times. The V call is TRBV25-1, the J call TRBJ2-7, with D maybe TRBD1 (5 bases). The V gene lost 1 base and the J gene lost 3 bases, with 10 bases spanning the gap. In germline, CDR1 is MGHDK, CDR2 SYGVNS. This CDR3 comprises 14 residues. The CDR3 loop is CASSESSGFYEQYF. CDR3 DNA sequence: TGTGCCAGCAGTGAATCTTCAGGGTTCTACGAGCAGTACTTC.

The CDR3 sequence: CASSDTFQSEAFF. The CDR3 bases are TGTGCCAGCAGCGATACTTTTCAAAGTGAAGCTTTCTTT. The rearrangement uses TRBV9 and TRBJ1-1; D gene uncertain. Germline V lookup: CDR1 SGDLS, CDR2 YYNGEE. This CDR3 contains 13 residues. Trimming shortened V by 3 bases and J by 7 bases, and 13 bases separated the two germline ends.

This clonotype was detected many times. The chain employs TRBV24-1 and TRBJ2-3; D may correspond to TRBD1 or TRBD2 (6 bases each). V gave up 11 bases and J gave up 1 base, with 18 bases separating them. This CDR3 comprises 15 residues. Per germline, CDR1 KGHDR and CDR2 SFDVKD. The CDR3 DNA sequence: TGTGCCAGCCCTCCTCGGGGGCCTGGCACAGATACGCAGTATTTT. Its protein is CASPPRGPGTDTQYF.

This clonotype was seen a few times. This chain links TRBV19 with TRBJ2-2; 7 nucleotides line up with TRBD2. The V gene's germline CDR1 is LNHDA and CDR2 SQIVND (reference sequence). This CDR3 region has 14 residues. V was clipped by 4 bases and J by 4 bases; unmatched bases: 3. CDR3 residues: CASSKLASTGELFF. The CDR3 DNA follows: TGTGCCAGTAGTAAACTAGCGAGCACCGGGGAGCTGTTTTTT.

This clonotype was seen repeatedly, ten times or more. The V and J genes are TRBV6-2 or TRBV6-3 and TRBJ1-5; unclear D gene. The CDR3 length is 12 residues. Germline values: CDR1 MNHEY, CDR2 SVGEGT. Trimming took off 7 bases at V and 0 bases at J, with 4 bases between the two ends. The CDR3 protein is CASNRSNQPQHF. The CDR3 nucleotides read TGTGCCAGCAACCGTAGCAATCAGCCCCAGCATTTT.

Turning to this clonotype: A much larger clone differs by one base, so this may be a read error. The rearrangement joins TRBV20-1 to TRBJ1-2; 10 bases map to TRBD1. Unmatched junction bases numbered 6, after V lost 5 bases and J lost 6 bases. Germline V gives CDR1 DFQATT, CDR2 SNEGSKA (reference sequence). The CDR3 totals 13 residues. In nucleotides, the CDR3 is TGCAGTGCTGGGACAGGGGATTTCGATGGCTACACCTTC. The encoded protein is CSAGTGDFDGYTF.

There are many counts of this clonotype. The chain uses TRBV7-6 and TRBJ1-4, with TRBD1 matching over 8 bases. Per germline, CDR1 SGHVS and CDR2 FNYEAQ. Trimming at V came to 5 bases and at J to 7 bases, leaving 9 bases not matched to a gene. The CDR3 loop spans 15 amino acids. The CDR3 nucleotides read TGTGCCAGCAGCACGGTGGGGGACAGGCGTGAAAAACTGTTTTTT. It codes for CASSTVGDRREKLFF.

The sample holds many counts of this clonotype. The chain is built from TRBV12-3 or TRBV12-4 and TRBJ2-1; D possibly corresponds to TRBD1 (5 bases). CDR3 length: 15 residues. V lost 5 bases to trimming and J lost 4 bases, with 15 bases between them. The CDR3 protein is CASSTIRVQYNEQFF. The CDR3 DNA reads TGTGCCAGCAGTACTATCAGGGTACAGTACAATGAGCAGTTCTTC.